This is a list of T cell receptor beta chains from one sample in a study of T-cell reconstitution after alpha-beta-depleted transplantation in children. MiXCR, applied by TCRdb to the PCR reads, yields one record per CDR3 protein. The sample lists 450,000 to 600,000 distinct CDR3 sequences, about 10% occurring once. The sample was PBMCs, taken before TCRalphabeta/CD19-depleted stem cell transplant. The receptors derive from a child aged 2 to 10 with inherited bone marrow failure, due to receive a stem cell transplant. Both conserved end residues are part of each CDR3. A D gene is named only where the DNA matches it firmly. Rows may omit the clone size; those that give it use once, few, many or a size class.

d_gene	v_gene	abundance	j_gene	CDR3aa	CDR3nt
TRBD2	TRBV3-1	many	TRBJ2-3	CASSQDHGRKKRTDTQYF	TGTGCCAGCAGCCAAGACCACGGGAGGAAGAAACGCACAGATACGCAGTATTTT
NA	TRBV3-1	few	TRBJ2-2	CASSQWYTGELFF	TGTGCCAGCAGCCAATGGTACACCGGGGAGCTGTTTTTT
NA	TRBV4-1	NA	TRBJ2-2	CASSQSLGSGIAGELFF	TGCGCCAGCAGCCAAAGTCTGGGTTCGGGGATCGCCGGGGAGCTGTTTTTT
NA	TRBV7-9	many	TRBJ2-1	CASSLVRSNEQFF	TGTGCCAGCAGCTTAGTGCGAAGCAATGAGCAGTTCTTC
NA	TRBV27	many	TRBJ1-2	CASSVPGHGYTF	TGTGCCAGCAGTGTCCCAGGGCATGGCTACACCTTC
NA	TRBV28	many	TRBJ2-5	CASSLGQHTFQETQYF	TGTGCCAGCAGTTTGGGCCAACATACCTTCCAAGAGACCCAGTACTTC
NA	TRBV19	few	TRBJ2-2	CASKRRPISTGELFF	TGTGCCAGTAAAAGGCGCCCGATTTCAACCGGGGAGCTGTTTTTT
NA	TRBV19	many	TRBJ1-6	CASSNERNSPLHF	TGTGCCAGTAGCAATGAGCGAAATTCACCCCTCCACTTT
TRBD1	TRBV18	few	TRBJ2-7	CASSPLDRGDPYEQYF	TGTGCCAGCTCACCACTAGACAGGGGAGACCCCTACGAGCAGTACTTC
TRBD1	TRBV20-1	NA	TRBJ2-1	CSATKDRRLGNEQFF	TGCAGTGCGACAAAGGACAGGCGTTTGGGGAATGAGCAGTTCTTC
NA	TRBV28	many	TRBJ2-3	CASNGLSPGASTDTQYF	TGTGCCAGCAATGGCCTCTCTCCGGGGGCTAGCACAGATACGCAGTATTTT
NA	TRBV5-1	many	TRBJ2-7	CASSEGTDSYEQYF	TGCGCCAGCAGCGAGGGGACGGATTCCTACGAGCAGTACTTC
NA	TRBV4-3	many	TRBJ1-2	CASSPTVLYGYTF	TGCGCCAGCAGCCCGACAGTCCTCTATGGCTACACCTTC
TRBD2	TRBV7-9	many	TRBJ2-1	CASSVSGRAMNEQFF	TGTGCCAGCAGCGTAAGCGGGAGGGCCATGAATGAGCAGTTCTTC
NA	TRBV7-2	NA	TRBJ2-5	CASSLEGAKETQYF	TGTGCCAGCAGCTTAGAAGGGGCCAAAGAGACCCAGTACTTC
TRBD2	TRBV5-1	many	TRBJ2-3	CASSSVAGGTTDTQYF	TGCGCCAGCAGCTCGGTAGCGGGAGGGACCACAGATACGCAGTATTTT
NA	TRBV12-3/TRBV12-4	many	TRBJ2-5	CASSFRSGKETQYF	TGTGCCAGCAGTTTTAGATCGGGGAAAGAGACCCAGTACTTC
NA	TRBV20-1	NA	TRBJ2-1	CSARVVVPREGYNEQFF	TGCAGTGCTAGAGTGGTCGTCCCTAGAGAAGGCTACAATGAGCAGTTCTTC
TRBD1	TRBV19	few	TRBJ2-7	CASSIRTGGHEQYF	TGTGCCAGTAGTATAAGGACAGGCGGCCACGAGCAGTACTTC
NA	TRBV20-1	many	TRBJ2-3	CSATPRPGRGTDTQYF	TGCAGTGCCACGCCCCGACCCGGCAGAGGCACAGATACGCAGTATTTT
NA	TRBV5-4	NA	TRBJ2-7	CATKGTYEQYF	TGTGCCACAAAGGGAACCTACGAGCAGTACTTC
TRBD2	TRBV24-1	many	TRBJ2-3	CATSDPAGGADTQYF	TGTGCCACCAGTGATCCAGCGGGAGGAGCAGATACGCAGTATTTT
NA	TRBV21-1	many	TRBJ2-7	CASSKAGDSRYEQYF	TGTGCCAGCAGCAAAGCGGGAGACAGTAGGTACGAGCAGTACTTC
NA	TRBV5-1	many	TRBJ2-6	CASSRDVPGANVLTF	TGCGCCAGCAGCCGCGACGTCCCCGGGGCCAACGTCCTGACTTTC
NA	TRBV29-1	many	TRBJ2-7	CSVELSYEQYF	TGCAGCGTTGAACTATCCTACGAGCAGTACTTC
NA	TRBV20-1	many	TRBJ2-7	CSASTMTGTYEQYF	TGCAGTGCTAGTACAATGACAGGAACCTACGAGCAGTACTTC
TRBD2	TRBV4-3	NA	TRBJ2-1	CASSPGPRDYFYEQFF	TGCGCCAGCAGCCCTGGACCCCGGGACTATTTCTATGAGCAGTTCTTC
TRBD2	TRBV30	many	TRBJ2-7	CAWKMGLASEQYF	TGTGCCTGGAAGATGGGACTAGCGAGCGAGCAGTACTTC
TRBD2	TRBV5-1	many	TRBJ2-3	CASSLISGRGTDTQYF	TGCGCCAGCAGCTTGATTAGCGGGAGGGGCACAGATACGCAGTATTTT
TRBD1	TRBV7-2	many	TRBJ2-5	CASSLNGRGYETQYF	TGTGCCAGCAGCTTAAATGGCAGGGGGTATGAGACCCAGTACTTC
TRBD1	TRBV29-1	many	TRBJ2-7	CSVEEKGTGREQYF	TGCAGCGTTGAAGAAAAAGGGACAGGGCGTGAGCAGTACTTC
NA	TRBV24-1	NA	TRBJ2-1	CATSEFGGRSNEQFF	TGTGCCACCAGTGAGTTCGGTGGCAGATCCAATGAGCAGTTCTTC
NA	TRBV7-2	few	TRBJ2-2	CASSLTATNTGELFF	TGTGCCAGCAGCTTAACAGCCACGAACACCGGGGAGCTGTTTTTT
NA	TRBV5-1	NA	TRBJ2-3	CASSLVPSETDTQYF	TGCGCCAGCAGCTTGGTCCCAAGCGAGACAGATACGCAGTATTTT
TRBD2	TRBV5-6	NA	TRBJ2-7	CASSLALWASGSIHEQYF	TGTGCCAGCAGCTTGGCCCTGTGGGCTAGCGGGAGTATCCACGAGCAGTACTTC
TRBD2	TRBV29-1	many	TRBJ2-3	CSVGLLAGINTQYF	TGCAGCGTTGGGCTACTAGCGGGAATAAATACGCAGTATTTT
NA	TRBV27	many	TRBJ2-7	CASSWRGAYEQYF	TGTGCCAGCAGTTGGAGAGGGGCGTACGAGCAGTACTTC
NA	TRBV10-3	many	TRBJ1-2	CAISEGGGYGYTF	TGTGCCATCAGTGAGGGTGGAGGGTATGGCTACACCTTC
TRBD1	TRBV9	NA	TRBJ1-2	CASSARQGVAYGYTF	TGTGCCAGCAGCGCCCGACAGGGGGTCGCGTATGGCTACACCTTC
TRBD2	TRBV5-8	few	TRBJ2-7	CASSLGAWRGIEQYF	TGTGCCAGCAGCTTGGGCGCCTGGCGGGGGATCGAGCAGTACTTC
NA	TRBV4-3	many	TRBJ2-1	CASSLRGFRFLYNEQFF	TGCGCCAGCAGCCTACGGGGATTTAGGTTTTTGTACAATGAGCAGTTCTTC
NA	TRBV7-2	few	TRBJ2-1	CASSLALLDEQFF	TGTGCCAGCAGCTTAGCGCTCTTGGATGAGCAGTTCTTC
TRBD1	TRBV3-1	many	TRBJ2-7	CASSQVRTGGTTYEQYF	TGTGCCAGCAGCCAAGTTCGGACAGGGGGCACCACCTACGAGCAGTACTTC
TRBD2	TRBV9	many	TRBJ2-1	CASSVARGLAGLNEQFF	TGTGCCAGCAGCGTAGCCCGGGGACTAGCGGGTTTAAATGAGCAGTTCTTC
NA	TRBV28	few	TRBJ2-5	CASSLTGERETQYF	TGTGCCAGCAGTTTAACGGGGGAGAGGGAGACCCAGTACTTC
NA	TRBV20-1	many	TRBJ1-5	CSAPDTGLNQPQHF	TGCAGTGCTCCAGATACAGGGCTCAATCAGCCCCAGCATTTT
TRBD2	TRBV5-1	many	TRBJ2-1	CASSATSNNEQFF	TGCGCCAGCAGCGCGACTAGCAACAATGAGCAGTTCTTC
NA	TRBV27	many	TRBJ1-5	CASSLTWGYNQPQHF	TGTGCCAGCAGTTTAACATGGGGGTACAATCAGCCCCAGCATTTT
NA	TRBV27	few	TRBJ1-5	CASSPSLDRRREHF	TGTGCCAGCAGTCCCTCCCTCGACAGGCGGCGGGAGCATTTT
TRBD2	TRBV6-1	many	TRBJ2-3	CASSAQTAGGPDTQYF	TGTGCCAGCAGCGCTCAGACGGCGGGAGGGCCTGATACGCAGTATTTT
TRBD1	TRBV29-1	many	TRBJ2-1	CSVGQGKRDEQFF	TGCAGCGTTGGACAGGGGAAGCGGGATGAGCAGTTCTTC
TRBD1	TRBV6-2/TRBV6-3	few	TRBJ2-7	CASSPIGTGRSYEQYF	TGTGCCAGCAGTCCGATAGGGACAGGTCGCTCCTACGAGCAGTACTTC
TRBD1	TRBV5-1	NA	TRBJ2-2	CASSLLIGQGGTGELFF	TGCGCCAGCAGCTTACTGATCGGACAGGGGGGTACCGGGGAGCTGTTTTTT
TRBD2	TRBV5-1	many	TRBJ2-1	CASTPGLAYNEQFF	TGCGCCAGCACCCCGGGACTAGCGTACAATGAGCAGTTCTTC
NA	TRBV20-1	few	TRBJ2-7	CSARDQVHLPYEQYF	TGCAGTGCTAGAGATCAGGTACACTTGCCCTACGAGCAGTACTTC
TRBD2	TRBV11-2	few	TRBJ2-7	CASSLGLAIEQYF	TGTGCCAGCAGCTTAGGACTAGCGATAGAGCAGTACTTC
TRBD1	TRBV5-1	many	TRBJ1-5	CATRTGDSNQPQHF	TGCGCCACCCGAACAGGGGACAGCAATCAGCCCCAGCATTTT
NA	TRBV7-2	NA	TRBJ1-2	CASSLSFWGGATTF	TGTGCCAGCAGCTTAAGTTTTTGGGGGGGCGCTACCACCTTC
TRBD2	TRBV7-2	many	TRBJ2-2	CASSLTLAVGSGELFF	TGTGCCAGCAGCTTAACGCTAGCGGTTGGGTCCGGGGAGCTGTTTTTT
NA	TRBV20-1	few	TRBJ2-5	CSPLVSPYQETQYF	TGCAGTCCGCTAGTATCTCCGTACCAAGAGACCCAGTACTTC